A single sample gave rise to the 19 T cell receptor beta chains below, sequenced in a study of blood T cell repertoires in COVID-19. Assay used: immunoSEQ multiplex PCR; TCRdb lists only in-frame clones, some missing. In the table there are 250,000 or so clones, about 89% of which are singletons. Material: PBMCs or T cells enriched from blood (not recorded which). All receptors derive from a man in his forties who had recovered from COVID-19.

The chain combines TRBV7-8 with TRBJ2-3, with 9 bases aligning to TRBD2. Looked up from germline, CDR1 is SGHVS and CDR2 is FQNEAQ. The ends lost 5 bases at V and 3 bases at J; junction bases unmatched: 6. This CDR3 is built from 15 residues. This CDR3 reads CASSRGLAATDTQYF. The CDR3 coding sequence is TGTGCCAGCAGCCGGGGACTAGCCGCGACAGATACGCAGTATTTT.

The genes are TRBV10-1 and TRBJ1-4; D is perhaps TRBD1 (6 bases). Trimming shortened V by 2 bases and J by 5 bases, and 15 bases separated the two germline ends. Germline V gene sequence: CDR1 WNHNN, CDR2 SYGVQD (reference sequence). The CDR3 extends over 16 amino acids. The CDR3 spells CASSEADDRLNEKLFF. CDR3 DNA: TGCGCCAGCAGTGAGGCAGATGACAGGTTGAATGAAAAACTGTTTTTT.

The chain uses TRBV27 and TRBJ2-3, with 11 bases aligning to TRBD2. In germline, CDR1 is MNHEY, CDR2 SMNVEV (reference sequence). The CDR3 is made up of 15 amino acids. The J segment lost 4 bases and the V segment lost 8 bases, leaving 8 bases of the junction unmatched. As DNA, the CDR3 is TGTGCCAGCGGAGAGATAGCGGGAGGGCCAGATACGCAGTATTTT. Residues: CASGEIAGGPDTQYF.

The CDR3 spells CASSPRSVVGGGETQYF. Here the CDR3 DNA reads TGTGCCAGCAGCCCCCGGTCGGTTGTGGGGGGGGGAGAGACCCAGTACTTC. V and J are TRBV7-2 and TRBJ2-5; TRBD2 aligns across 7 bases. The CDR3 is 17 amino acids. With 5 bases clipped from V and 4 bases from J, the junction kept 16 bases outside the gene matches. Germline assignment: CDR1 SGHTA and CDR2 FQGNSA.

The CDR3, as DNA: TGTGCCAGCAGACCCGGGACAAGTAATGAAAAACTGTTTTTT. This translates into CASRPGTSNEKLFF. This chain uses TRBV27 with TRBJ1-4; maybe TRBD1 (6 bases). The V gene lost 6 bases and the J gene lost 4 bases, with 12 bases spanning the gap. Germline assignment: CDR1 MNHEY and CDR2 SMNVEV (reference sequence). There are 14 residues in the CDR3. Full variable domain (outside the CDR3, taken from reference TRBV27 and TRBJ1-4): EAQVTQNPRYLITVTGKKLTVTCSQNMNHEYMSWYRQDPGLGLRQIYYSMNVEVTDKGDVPEGYKVSRKEKRNFPLILESPSPNQTSLYFCASRPGTSNEKLFFGSGTQLSVL.

This chain connects TRBV6-5 to TRBJ2-3; D is unclear. This CDR3 has 15 amino acids. V lost 2 bases and J lost 3, with 12 bases in between. Germline loops: CDR1 MNHEY, CDR2 SVGAGI. The CDR3 region is CASSYQNEITDTQYF. Written as DNA, the CDR3 is TGTGCCAGCAGTTACCAAAACGAGATAACAGATACGCAGTATTTT.

In this sample, this clone turned up a few times. The chain links TRBV5-4 to TRBJ1-6; D ambiguous. CDR1 and CDR2 (germline): SGHNT, YYREEE (reference sequence). The V end was cut by 4 bases, the J end by 9 bases, with 14 bases between. CDR3 length: 14 residues. The CDR3 DNA reads TGTGCCAGCAGCCCAGAAGGCGCGGGTTCACCCCTCCACTTT. This translates into CASSPEGAGSPLHF.

V and J are TRBV5-8 and TRBJ1-5; perhaps TRBD1 as D (6 bases). The CDR3 runs to 17 residues. The V end lost 4 bases, the J end lost 4 bases, and 21 bases lay between the germline ends. Germline V CDR1 and CDR2: SGHTS, YDEGEE. The CDR3 loop reads CASSPFRTESLNQPQHF. CDR3 sequence (DNA): TGTGCCAGCAGCCCCTTCAGGACAGAGAGTTTAAATCAGCCCCAGCATTTT.

The gene calls are TRBV19 and TRBJ1-1, with D perhaps TRBD1 (5 bases). Deletions cut 3 bases from V and 0 bases from J, with 20 bases between. Germline assignment: CDR1 LNHDA and CDR2 SQIVND (reference sequence). The CDR3 sequence is 18 residues long. The CDR3 loop is CASSIPPPGLRMNTEAFF. The DNA of the CDR3 is TGTGCCAGTAGTATTCCCCCTCCAGGGCTGCGGATGAACACTGAAGCTTTCTTT.

This chain links TRBV4-1 with TRBJ1-6; 8 bases agree with TRBD1. Trimming removed 3 bases from V and 6 bases from J; junction bases left unmatched: 7. The CDR3 spans 16 residues. The germline V gene encodes CDR1 MGHRA and CDR2 YSYEKL. Written as DNA, the CDR3 is TGCGCCAGCAGCCAGCTCCGGGACAGGATTAATTCACCCCTCCACTTT. Translating it yields CASSQLRDRINSPLHF.

The chain recombines TRBV4-2 with TRBJ1-6, with unresolved D. V lost 0 bases and J lost 1, with 7 bases in between. The CDR3 is 16 residues long. The germline gives CDR1 LGHNA, CDR2 YNFKEQ. The CDR3, as DNA: TGTGCCAGCAGCCAAGATTACAATTCCTATAATTCACCCCTCCACTTT. It codes for CASSQDYNSYNSPLHF.

This clone was seen a single time. CDR3 sequence: CASSPTTSRLQGEQGANYGYTF. The CDR3 DNA reads TGCGCCAGCAGCCCAACGACCTCAAGACTACAGGGTGAGCAAGGGGCGAACTATGGCTACACCTTC. This chain uses TRBV4-3 with TRBJ1-2; perhaps TRBD1 as D (6 bases). Trimming took 4 bases from V and 2 from J, leaving 35 bases between them. The CDR3 covers 22 residues. The germline gives CDR1 LGHNA, CDR2 YSLEER.

This chain connects TRBV7-2 to TRBJ2-7, with D maybe TRBD1 (5 bases). Germline values: CDR1 SGHTA, CDR2 FQGNSA. The CDR3 extends over 12 amino acids. Trimming removed 2 bases at V and 6 bases at J, with 8 bases between. CDR3 amino acids: CASSLSGFEQYF. The CDR3, as DNA: TGTGCCAGCAGCTTATCAGGGTTCGAGCAGTACTTC. The full variable domain, completed using reference TRBV7-2 and TRBJ2-7, is GAGVSQSPSNKVTEKGKDVELRCDPISGHTALYWYRQSLGQGLEFLIYFQGNSAPDKSGLPSDRFSAERTGGSVSTLTIQRTQQEDSAVYLCASSLSGFEQYFGPGTRLTVT.

The chain uses TRBV7-9 and TRBJ2-5; D might be TRBD2 (6 bases). V was cut by 5 bases and J by 4 bases, with 8 bases left in between. Germline assignment: CDR1 SEHNR and CDR2 FQNEAQ (reference sequence). The CDR3 extends over 12 amino acids. The CDR3 DNA follows: TGTGCCAGCAGCCGGGACTCAGAGACCCAGTACTTC. Encoded protein: CASSRDSETQYF.

Details on this clone: Other DNA sequences in this specimen translate into the identical CDR3. This rearrangement joins TRBV25-1 to TRBJ2-7, with D unclear. V lost 1 base to trimming and J lost 1 base, with 5 bases between them. The CDR3 length is 13 residues. CDR1 and CDR2 from the germline V gene are MGHDK and SYGVNS. CDR3 amino acids: CASSESGSYEQYF. DNA of the CDR3: TGTGCCAGCAGTGAATCGGGTTCCTACGAGCAGTACTTC.

At least ten counts were recorded for this clone. V and J are TRBV7-3 and TRBJ2-2; D remains ambiguous. The V gene lost 5 bases and the J gene lost 6 bases, with 19 bases spanning the gap. Germline loops: CDR1 SGHTA, CDR2 FQGTGA. CDR3 length: 16 residues. The CDR3 DNA reads as TGTGCCAGCAGCCCGACTCCTCTTGTTTTAGCCGGGGAGCTGTTTTTT. It yields the protein CASSPTPLVLAGELFF.

V and J are TRBV19 and TRBJ1-5; 7 nucleotides match TRBD1. V gave up 4 bases and J gave up 5 bases; unmatched junction bases: 5. This CDR3 has 14 residues. Per germline, CDR1 LNHDA and CDR2 SQIVND (reference sequence). CDR3 in amino acids: CASSTRQGHQPQHF. The CDR3 region has the DNA TGTGCCAGTAGTACGAGACAGGGCCATCAGCCCCAGCATTTT.

The genes are TRBV2 and TRBJ1-3, with 7 bases fitting TRBD1. The CDR3 spans 14 residues. Germline V gene lookup returns CDR1 SNHLY and CDR2 FYNNEI. V trimming: 7 bases; J trimming: 5 bases; junction bases outside the gene matches: 8. CDR3 sequence reads: CASIKAGGRNTIYF. The CDR3 DNA sequence: TGTGCCAGCATCAAGGCAGGGGGACGAAACACCATATATTTT.

This sequence joins TRBV4-3 and TRBJ1-5; D is unclear. Germline assignment: CDR1 LGHNA and CDR2 YSLEER. The CDR3 has 16 residues. The germline V and J ends were trimmed by 0 bases and 0 bases, with 9 bases remaining between them. This CDR3 reads CASSQEIGFSNQPQHF. In nucleotides, the CDR3 is TGCGCCAGCAGCCAAGAAATCGGGTTTAGCAATCAGCCCCAGCATTTT.